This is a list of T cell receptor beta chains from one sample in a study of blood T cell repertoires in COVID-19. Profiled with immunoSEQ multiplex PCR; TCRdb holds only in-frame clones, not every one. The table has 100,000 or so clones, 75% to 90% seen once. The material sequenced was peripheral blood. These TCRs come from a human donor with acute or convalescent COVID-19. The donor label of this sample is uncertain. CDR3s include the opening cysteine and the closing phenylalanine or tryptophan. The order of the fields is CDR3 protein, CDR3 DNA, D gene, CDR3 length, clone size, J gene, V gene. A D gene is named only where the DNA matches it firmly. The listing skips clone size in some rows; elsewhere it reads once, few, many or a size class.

CDR3aa: CASSGQDVDYGYTF
CDR3nt: TGTGCCAGCTCAGGACAGGATGTGGACTATGGCTACACCTTC
d_gene: TRBD1
len: 14
abundance: NA
j_gene: TRBJ1-2
v_gene: TRBV18

CDR3aa: CASRGDTEKLFF
CDR3nt: TGTGCCAGCAGGGGGGACACTGAAAAACTGTTTTTT
d_gene: NA
len: 12
abundance: NA
j_gene: TRBJ1-4
v_gene: TRBV28

CDR3aa: CASSLNPASNVLTF
CDR3nt: TGTGCCAGCAGCTTAAATCCCGCCAGTAACGTCCTGACTTTC
d_gene: NA
len: 14
abundance: NA
j_gene: TRBJ2-6
v_gene: TRBV7-3

CDR3aa: CASSSVTGSSYEQYF
CDR3nt: TGTGCCAGTAGTAGTGTTACAGGATCTTCCTACGAGCAGTACTTC
d_gene: NA
len: 15
abundance: NA
j_gene: TRBJ2-7
v_gene: TRBV19

CDR3aa: CASSYLAGLREQYF
CDR3nt: TGTGCCAGCAGTTACCTAGCGGGGCTACGCGAGCAGTACTTC
d_gene: TRBD2
len: 14
abundance: NA
j_gene: TRBJ2-7
v_gene: TRBV6-2/TRBV6-3

CDR3aa: CASSPQGTEAFF
CDR3nt: TGTGCCAGCAGTCCACAGGGCACTGAAGCTTTCTTT
d_gene: NA
len: 12
abundance: NA
j_gene: TRBJ1-1
v_gene: TRBV7-2

CDR3aa: CASSLDTGDTEAFF
CDR3nt: TGTGCCAGCAGTTTAGACACAGGGGACACTGAAGCTTTCTTT
d_gene: TRBD1
len: 14
abundance: NA
j_gene: TRBJ1-1
v_gene: TRBV28

CDR3aa: CASSDPRGSANEKLFF
CDR3nt: TGTGCCAGTAGTGATCCCCGCGGGTCAGCTAATGAAAAACTGTTTTTT
d_gene: NA
len: 16
abundance: NA
j_gene: TRBJ1-4
v_gene: TRBV19

CDR3aa: CASSSSPVNTEAFF
CDR3nt: TGTGCCAGCAGCTCTAGTCCAGTGAACACTGAAGCTTTCTTT
d_gene: NA
len: 14
abundance: NA
j_gene: TRBJ1-1
v_gene: TRBV9

CDR3aa: CASSTPNRFEQYF
CDR3nt: TGTGCCAGCAGCACACCCAATCGCTTCGAGCAGTACTTC
d_gene: NA
len: 13
abundance: NA
j_gene: TRBJ2-7
v_gene: TRBV7-2

CDR3aa: CSVGALGDTEAFF
CDR3nt: TGCAGCGTTGGGGCGTTAGGGGACACTGAAGCTTTCTTT
d_gene: NA
len: 13
abundance: NA
j_gene: TRBJ1-1
v_gene: TRBV29-1

CDR3aa: CASSLLVRGPDTQYF
CDR3nt: TGTGCCAGCAGTTTATTAGTCAGAGGCCCAGATACGCAGTATTTT
d_gene: NA
len: 15
abundance: NA
j_gene: TRBJ2-3
v_gene: TRBV28

CDR3aa: CATSKDRVPPGELFF
CDR3nt: TGTGCCACCAGCAAGGACAGGGTACCCCCCGGGGAGCTGTTTTTT
d_gene: TRBD1
len: 15
abundance: NA
j_gene: TRBJ2-2
v_gene: TRBV15

CDR3aa: CASRPAGGKIYEQYF
CDR3nt: TGTGCCAGCAGGCCAGCGGGAGGGAAAATCTACGAGCAGTACTTC
d_gene: TRBD2
len: 15
abundance: NA
j_gene: TRBJ2-7
v_gene: TRBV28

CDR3aa: CASSDSGDTYEQYF
CDR3nt: TGTGCCAGCAGCGACAGCGGGGACACCTACGAGCAGTACTTC
d_gene: NA
len: 14
abundance: NA
j_gene: TRBJ2-7
v_gene: TRBV9

CDR3aa: CASSVGRGAYGYTF
CDR3nt: TGTGCCAGCAGCGTAGGCAGGGGGGCGTATGGCTACACCTTC
d_gene: TRBD1
len: 14
abundance: NA
j_gene: TRBJ1-2
v_gene: TRBV9

CDR3aa: CASSAGGLETDTQYF
CDR3nt: TGTGCCAGCAGCGCCGGGGGACTAGAGACAGATACGCAGTATTTT
d_gene: TRBD2
len: 15
abundance: NA
j_gene: TRBJ2-3
v_gene: TRBV9

CDR3aa: CATSRDGREAFF
CDR3nt: TGTGCCACCAGCAGAGATGGCAGGGAAGCTTTCTTT
d_gene: NA
len: 12
abundance: NA
j_gene: TRBJ1-1
v_gene: TRBV15

CDR3aa: CASSLVGGNYGYTF
CDR3nt: TGTGCCAGCAGCTTGGTGGGGGGAAACTATGGCTACACCTTC
d_gene: NA
len: 14
abundance: once
j_gene: TRBJ1-2
v_gene: TRBV5-4

CDR3aa: CASSPGGGNTEAFF
CDR3nt: TGTGCCAGCTCACCAGGGGGGGGGAACACTGAAGCTTTCTTT
d_gene: NA
len: 14
abundance: NA
j_gene: TRBJ1-1
v_gene: TRBV18